This entry is about one T cell receptor (beta chain). Its matching antigen is unknown. Only in-frame clones appear in the TCRdb table, and some are missing; sequencing was by immunoSEQ multiplex PCR. Of about 91,000 clones listed, 70% to 90% are singletons. The entry originates in a study of OX40 agonist ivuxolimab in advanced cancers. The wider study: Hepatocellular carcinoma, melanoma, renal cell or head and neck cancer affected the dose-escalation patients. Two cutaneous melanoma patients and one hepatocellular carcinoma patient, three in all, had partial responses.

Study-level points and caveats: In CD8+ T cells, expanded clones were on average more numerous than in CD4+.

The V and J ends lost 0 bases and 2 bases respectively, with 9 bases between them. The CDR3 is 15 residues long. Germline CDR1 WNHNN, CDR2 SYGVQD (reference sequence). The starting material was CD4+ or CD8+ T cells sorted from blood, obtained in a trial of the OX40 agonist ivuxolimab. This receptor was identified in an adult with an advanced solid tumor such as melanoma, head and neck, liver or kidney cancer. The chain has TRBV10-1 and TRBJ2-3; D not certain. The chain's CDR3 is CASSESILLTDTQYF. The CDR3 coding sequence is TGCGCCAGCAGTGAGTCGATACTGCTCACAGATACGCAGTATTTT.